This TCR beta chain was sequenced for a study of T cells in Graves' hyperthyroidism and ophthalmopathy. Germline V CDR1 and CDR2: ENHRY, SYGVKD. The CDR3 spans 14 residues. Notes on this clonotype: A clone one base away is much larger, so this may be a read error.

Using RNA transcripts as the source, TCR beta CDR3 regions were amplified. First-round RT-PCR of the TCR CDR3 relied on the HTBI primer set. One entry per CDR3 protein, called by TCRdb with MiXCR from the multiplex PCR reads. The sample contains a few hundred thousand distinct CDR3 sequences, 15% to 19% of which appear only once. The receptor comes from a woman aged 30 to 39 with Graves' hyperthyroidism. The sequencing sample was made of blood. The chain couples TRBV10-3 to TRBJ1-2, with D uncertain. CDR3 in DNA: TGTGCCATCAATCCAATAGGGTCTAACTATGGCTTCACCTTC. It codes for CAINPIGSNYGFTF.